The 5 T cell receptor beta chains reported below all come from one sample, sequenced in a study of T cell responses to AZD1222 COVID-19 vaccine. Assay used: immunoSEQ multiplex PCR; TCRdb lists only in-frame clones, some missing. The data hold 100,000 or so clones, with 80% to 85% observed a single time. Sample: peripheral blood, taken on day 0 of AZD1222 vaccination. The receptors shown here come from an adult in good health.

This clone was observed a handful of times. The chain recombines TRBV18 with TRBJ2-7; D may be TRBD2 (5 bases). The CDR3 consists of 15 residues. In germline, CDR1 is KGHSH, CDR2 LQKENI. V lost 3 bases and J 5 bases, leaving 17 bases between the germline ends. This CDR3 reads CASSPGGGGSNEQYF. The CDR3, as DNA: TGTGCCAGCTCACCTGGTGGCGGAGGCTCGAACGAGCAGTACTTC.

CDR3 bases: TGTGCCAGCTCACTCGGGACGGCCGTAAGTGGCTACACCTTC. Translated: CASSLGTAVSGYTF. The chain uses TRBV18 and TRBJ1-2; a weak D match, TRBD1 (5 bases). Trimming shortened V by 4 bases and J by 7 bases, and 16 bases separated the two germline ends. The CDR3 runs 14 residues. The germline V gene encodes CDR1 KGHSH and CDR2 LQKENI. Filled out from reference TRBV18 and TRBJ1-2, the complete variable domain reads NAGVMQNPRHLVRRRGQEARLRCSPMKGHSHVYWYRQLPEEGLKFMVYLQKENIIDESGMPKERFSAEFPKEGPSILRIQQVVRGDSAAYFCASSLGTAVSGYTFGSGTRLTVV.

The chain carries TRBV12-3 or TRBV12-4 and TRBJ1-2; D is uncertain. V was cut by 5 bases and J by 5 bases, with 12 bases left in between. The CDR3 contains 13 residues. The CDR3 is CASSLGGSYGYTF. The CDR3 region has the DNA TGTGCCAGCAGTCTGGGCGGATCTTATGGCTACACCTTC.

The V and J genes are TRBV27 and TRBJ2-1; D unresolved. The CDR3 sequence is 15 residues long. V shed 3 bases and J shed 0 bases, with 9 bases lying between them. From germline, CDR1 is MNHEY and CDR2 SMNVEV (reference sequence). The CDR3 nucleotides are TGTGCCAGCAGTTTGGGCACATTCTCCTACAATGAGCAGTTCTTC. Translating gives CASSLGTFSYNEQFF.

This rearrangement joins TRBV29-1 to TRBJ1-1; D may be TRBD1 (5 bases). The V end was cut by 4 bases, the J end by 0 bases, with 12 bases between. This CDR3 region has 14 residues. Germline CDR1 and CDR2: SQVTM and ANQGSEA. The CDR3 loop is CSVGNGGMNTEAFF. The CDR3 coding sequence is TGCAGCGTTGGTAATGGGGGTATGAACACTGAAGCTTTCTTT.